This T cell receptor (beta chain) was recovered during a study of cytomegalovirus exposure and HLA in healthy donors. CDR3 length equals 14 residues. From germline, CDR1 is MNHNS and CDR2 SASEGT. The V and J ends lost 4 bases and 6 bases respectively, with 15 bases between them. Study results and caveats: Across all donors, roughly uniform sequencing depth was an assumption of the presence/absence analyses.

The study ran its PCR with 60 Vbeta and 13 Jbeta primers. Sequencing was performed with immunoSEQ multiplex PCR; in TCRdb, only in-frame clones are kept and a portion is missing. The sample contains over 150,000 clones, roughly 83% of which appear only once. Note on this clone: Its antigen remains unidentified.

The specimen sequenced was PBMCs. The chain links TRBV6-1 to TRBJ1-2; D not certain. The sequence came from a man younger than 45 in good health and CMV-seropositive. The CDR3 protein is CASSGRQGIDGYTF. The CDR3 nucleotides are TGTGCCAGCAGTGGGAGGCAAGGGATTGATGGCTACACCTTC.